This T cell receptor beta chain came from a study of cytomegalovirus exposure and HLA in healthy donors. Broader study findings: Links to common viral pathogens appeared, in a later analysis, for several of the most significant clusters.

The CDR3 contains 13 residues. V dropped 10 bases and J dropped 4 bases, with 17 bases sitting between them. The germline V gene has CDR1 WSHSY and CDR2 SAAADI. The PCR made use of 60 Vbeta and 13 Jbeta primers. Assay used: immunoSEQ multiplex PCR; TCRdb lists only in-frame clones, some missing. The repertoire holds around 100,000 clones, with 55% to 65% as singletons. Worth noting for this clone: The antigen remains unidentified.

Unrecorded immune exposure was likely among donors, who were nominally healthy when sampled. The chain employs TRBV10-2 and TRBJ2-7, with no clear D. The TCR originated in a woman under 40 in good health and CMV-seronegative. The specimen was PBMCs. CDR3 coding DNA: TGCGCCACCTTGGAGTCTCCGAATTACGAGCAGTACTTC. Protein: CATLESPNYEQYF.